The 20 T cell receptor beta chains below were found in one sample sequenced in a study of T cell responses to AZD1222 COVID-19 vaccine. Libraries were prepared by immunoSEQ multiplex PCR; TCRdb keeps only in-frame clonotypes and omits some of them. The table has tens of thousands of clones, about nine tenths seen once. Sequencing was performed on peripheral blood, taken on day 0 of AZD1222 vaccination. All receptors come from an adult in good health.

V gene TRBV6-5 combines with J gene TRBJ1-6; D is ambiguous. Trimming removed 4 bases at V and 10 bases at J, with 20 bases between. CDR1 MNHEY and CDR2 SVGAGI come from the germline V gene. The CDR3 has 16 residues. Here the CDR3 reads CASSFSRTGGKSPLHF. The CDR3 bases are TGTGCCAGCAGTTTCAGTCGGACGGGCGGGAAATCACCCCTCCACTTT.

The V gene is TRBV7-3, the J gene TRBJ2-7; D remains ambiguous. The germline V and J ends were trimmed by 5 bases and 6 bases, with 17 bases remaining between them. The CDR3 consists of 14 residues. CDR1 is SGHTA, CDR2 FQGTGA, per germline. The CDR3 loop is CASSPTAGSGEQYF. The DNA of the CDR3 is TGTGCCAGCAGCCCGACCGCCGGGTCGGGCGAGCAGTACTTC.

The chain couples TRBV29-1 to TRBJ2-3, with TRBD2 identical over 7 bases. There are 15 residues in the CDR3. V trimming: 0 bases; J trimming: 0 bases; junction bases outside the gene matches: 3. Per the germline V gene, CDR1 is SQVTM and CDR2 is ANQGSEA. CDR3 nucleotide sequence: TGCAGCGTTGAAGATGCGGGGGACAGCACAGATACGCAGTATTTT. Residues: CSVEDAGDSTDTQYF.

V gene TRBV6-5 combines with J gene TRBJ2-3; D is possibly TRBD1 or TRBD2 (5 bases each). Germline CDR1 is MNHEY and CDR2 is SVGAGI. The CDR3 spans 14 residues. Trimming shortened V by 8 bases and J by 2 bases, and 14 bases separated the two germline ends. The CDR3 DNA reads as TGTGCCAGCTACGCCGGGACGCTCACAGATACGCAGTATTTT. The encoded protein is CASYAGTLTDTQYF.

The rearrangement links TRBV5-1 to TRBJ1-5; D unresolved. The ends were cut back, 4 bases at V and 4 bases at J, with 9 bases in the middle. The CDR3 is 13 amino acids. Germline CDR1 and CDR2: SGHRS and YFSETQ. CDR3 protein: CASSPGENQPQHF. CDR3 nucleotides: TGCGCCAGCAGCCCGGGCGAGAATCAGCCCCAGCATTTT.

The rearrangement uses TRBV19 and TRBJ1-5, with TRBD1 as a possible D gene (6 bases). The ends were cut back, 7 bases at V and 4 bases at J, with 11 bases in the middle. Germline V lookup: CDR1 LNHDA, CDR2 SQIVND (reference sequence). The CDR3 sequence is 13 residues long. CDR3 in amino acids: CASTTQGNQPQHF. As DNA, the CDR3 is TGTGCCAGTACCACTCAGGGGAATCAGCCCCAGCATTTT.

V gene TRBV21-1 combines with J gene TRBJ2-1. TRBV21-1 is a pseudogene locus. The CDR3 length is 18 residues. The CDR3 bases are TGTGCCAGCAGCAAGGGCCAAGAAGCGAACAAACCATACAATGAGCAGTTCTTC. Translating it yields CASSKGQEANKPYNEQFF.

The sample holds a few counts of this clone. This sequence joins TRBV6-5 and TRBJ1-4; D is unclear. This CDR3 has 14 residues. Trimming removed 8 bases from V and 3 bases from J, with 13 bases in between. Germline loops: CDR1 MNHEY, CDR2 SVGAGI. CDR3 residues: CASVQSWANEKLFF. Here the CDR3 DNA reads TGTGCCAGCGTGCAGTCTTGGGCTAATGAAAAACTGTTTTTT.

The chain couples TRBV6-4 to TRBJ2-3; D tentatively reads TRBD1 or TRBD2 (5 bases each). The germline V gene has CDR1 MRHNA and CDR2 SNTAGT. The CDR3 has 15 residues. V was cut by 7 bases and J by 5 bases, with 19 bases left in between. The CDR3 bases are TGTGCCAGCACGTCGGAAGGGACGGCTAGAGATACGCAGTATTTT. Translated: CASTSEGTARDTQYF.

The gene calls are TRBV3-1 (or the pseudogene TRBV3-2) and TRBJ2-4; D gene uncertain. Deletions cut 5 bases from V and 4 bases from J, with 21 bases between. The CDR3 totals 17 residues. The germline CDR1 and CDR2 sequences are LGHDT and YNNKEL (reference sequence). The CDR3 coding sequence is TGTGCCAGCAGCGAGGTAATCCCATTGCAAAGAAAAAACATTCAGTACTTC. It translates to CASSEVIPLQRKNIQYF.

In this sample, this clone turned up once. The chain joins TRBV5-3 to TRBJ1-2; D is uncertain. TRBV5-3 is classed as an ORF, of uncertain function. This CDR3 has 19 residues. The V end lost 3 bases, the J end lost 4 bases, and 28 bases lay between the germline ends. CDR3 nucleotides: TGTGCCAGAAGCTGGGCTTGGGAGAAGCAACCCCGAGAGTTCTATGGCTACACCTTC. Translated, it gives CARSWAWEKQPREFYGYTF.

The V call is TRBV5-1, the J call TRBJ1-1; D may be TRBD1 (6 bases). V was clipped by 5 bases and J by 0 bases, with 20 bases between them. In germline, CDR1 is SGHRS, CDR2 YFSETQ. The CDR3 spans 17 residues. The CDR3 sequence: CASSSGHRGFMNTEAFF. The CDR3 bases are TGCGCCAGCAGTTCGGGACACCGCGGTTTCATGAACACTGAAGCTTTCTTT.

The chain recombines TRBV6-5 with TRBJ1-5; possible D gene TRBD1, 6 bases. This CDR3 comprises 13 residues. The germline CDR1 and CDR2 sequences are MNHEY and SVGAGI. Trimming removed 6 bases from V and 5 bases from J, with 11 bases in between. DNA for the CDR3: TGTGCCAGCAGGGGGGCAGGGGATCAGCCCCAGCATTTT. It is translated as CASRGAGDQPQHF.

This clone was observed a few times. V gene TRBV7-3 combines with J gene TRBJ1-3; D is unresolved. Germline assignment: CDR1 SGHTA and CDR2 FQGTGA. The CDR3 spans 15 residues. V dropped 5 bases and J dropped 0 bases, with 11 bases sitting between them. CDR3 sequence (DNA): TGTGCCAGCAGCCTCGACGGCGCCTCTGGAAACACCATATATTTT. Protein sequence: CASSLDGASGNTIYF.

This clone was recorded once. This sequence joins TRBV28 and TRBJ2-7; 9 nucleotides line up with TRBD2. This CDR3 is 15 amino acids long. CDR1 and CDR2 from the germline V gene are MDHEN and SYDVKM. Trimming removed 3 bases from V and 7 bases from J; junction bases left unmatched: 10. The CDR3 protein is CASSFLAGTVGEQYF. The CDR3 nucleotides read TGTGCCAGCAGTTTCCTAGCGGGAACTGTAGGAGAGCAGTACTTC.

The rearrangement uses TRBV20-1 and TRBJ1-1; D call uncertain. Trimming shortened V by 3 bases and J by 1 base, and 9 bases separated the two germline ends. The CDR3 contains 13 residues. Looked up from germline, CDR1 is DFQATT and CDR2 is SNEGSKA (reference sequence). CDR3 amino acids: CSASGGSNTEAFF. CDR3 sequence (DNA): TGCAGTGCTAGTGGCGGCTCGAACACTGAAGCTTTCTTT.

The chain recombines TRBV5-1 with TRBJ1-2, with 7 bases fitting TRBD1. Germline-derived CDR1 and CDR2 are SGHRS and YFSETQ. V shed 0 bases, J shed 8 bases, and the junction held 10 bases outside the gene matches. The CDR3 is 15 amino acids. The CDR3 region is CASSLAGQQSWGYTF. The CDR3, as DNA: TGCGCCAGCAGCTTGGCGGGACAGCAGTCGTGGGGCTACACCTTC.

This rearrangement joins TRBV2 to TRBJ2-3; TRBD2 agrees at 7 bases. This CDR3 is 20 amino acids long. Germline V gene data show CDR1 as SNHLY and CDR2 as FYNNEI. The V and J ends lost 6 bases and 0 bases, in that order; junction bases with no gene match: 21. The CDR3 DNA reads as TGTGCCAGCAGGGATATCCGGGACTACAACCGGCCAACTAGCACAGATACGCAGTATTTT. Amino acids: CASRDIRDYNRPTSTDTQYF.

The rearrangement links TRBV18 to TRBJ1-2, with 9 bases that match TRBD1. This CDR3 contains 15 residues. Germline lookup yields CDR1 KGHSH and CDR2 LQKENI. After removal of 6 bases from V and 7 bases from J, the junction contained 12 bases not matched to a gene. CDR3 nucleotide sequence: TGTGCCAGCTCCCGCACCTGGGACAGGGACAGTGGCTACACCTTC. Translating gives CASSRTWDRDSGYTF.

The chain links TRBV11-3 to TRBJ2-1, with D maybe TRBD2 (5 bases). V was cut by 1 base and J by 6 bases, with 7 bases left in between. This CDR3 contains 13 residues. The germline V gene encodes CDR1 SGHNT and CDR2 YENEEA. CDR3 sequence reads: CASSLAGGNEQFF. CDR3 DNA: TGTGCCAGCAGCTTAGCCGGAGGCAATGAGCAGTTCTTC.